These 16 T cell receptor beta chains share one sample of origin, sequenced in a study of liver allograft versus peripheral blood T cells. About the study: A comparison was made between T cell receptor repertoires in transplanted livers and those in recipients' peripheral blood.

A single record per CDR3 protein comes from TCRdb applying MiXCR to the reads. Of under 7,000 distinct CDR3 sequences in the sample, approximately 15% were seen once. The receptors come from a human patient who had a liver transplant. Some T cells may arise from the graft donor.

This clonotype was picked up one time. Just one base apart from a much larger clone, this may be a read error. The chain combines TRBV12-3 or TRBV12-4 with TRBJ1-2, with D uncertain. The CDR3 extends over 17 amino acids. The DNA for the CDR3 is TGTGCCTGCAGTTTAGAAAGTCACTTTCTTGAGACCCATGGCTACACCTTC. As protein: CACSLESHFLETHGYTF.

By sample share, this clonotype is medium-sized (0.01 to 0.1%). The chain links TRBV7-9 to TRBJ1-6, with TRBD1 as a possible D gene (5 bases). Germline loops: CDR1 SEHNR, CDR2 FQNEAQ (reference sequence). This CDR3 has 14 residues. V lost 5 bases, J lost 4 bases, and 9 bases lay in between. The CDR3 DNA is TGTGCCAGCAGCGGGACGGAGTATAATTCACCCCTCCACTTT. This translates into CASSGTEYNSPLHF.

In its sample, this clonotype was seen many times. V is TRBV6-5 and J is TRBJ1-6, with 9 bases that match TRBD1. After removal of 2 bases from V and 10 bases from J, the junction contained 6 bases not matched to a gene. Germline V gene data show CDR1 as MNHEY and CDR2 as SVGAGI. This CDR3 is 15 amino acids long. CDR3 nucleotides: TGTGCCAGCAGTTACGACAGGGGGGTGGAGTCACCCCTCCACTTT. Residues: CASSYDRGVESPLHF.

This clonotype was seen more than once but under ten times. The V and J genes are TRBV20-1 and TRBJ1-2; a possible D gene is TRBD1 (6 bases). This CDR3 is built from 17 residues. Trimming left V 6 bases short and J 0 bases short, with 23 bases between. CDR1 and CDR2 (germline): DFQATT, SNEGSKA (reference sequence). The CDR3: CSAKGGGRVRANYGYTF. The DNA of the CDR3 is TGCAGTGCAAAGGGGGGGGGAAGAGTTCGGGCTAACTATGGCTACACCTTC.

By its share, this clonotype is medium-sized. This rearrangement joins TRBV19 to TRBJ2-7; 9 bases match TRBD2. V lost 0 bases, J lost 0 bases, and 6 bases stayed unmatched. The CDR3 totals 17 residues. CDR1 is LNHDA and CDR2 is SQIVND in the germline V gene (reference sequence). The CDR3 DNA is TGTGCCAGTAGTATAGAGCGGACTAGCGCCGTCTCCTACGAGCAGTACTTC. Residues: CASSIERTSAVSYEQYF.

This clonotype is medium-sized (0.01 to 0.1%). This chain joins TRBV19 and TRBJ1-1; D gene unclear. The germline V and J ends were trimmed by 3 bases and 3 bases, with 14 bases remaining between them. This CDR3 is built from 15 residues. Germline CDR1 reads LNHDA; CDR2 reads SQIVND (reference sequence). The CDR3 protein is CASSMILTAHTEAFF. CDR3 in DNA: TGTGCCAGTAGTATGATTTTAACAGCCCACACTGAAGCTTTCTTT.

This clonotype was found many times. CDR3 nucleotide sequence: TGTGCCAGCAGTTTCGGCATGGGGAACTATGGCTACACCTTC. Residues: CASSFGMGNYGYTF. The chain couples TRBV12-3 or TRBV12-4 to TRBJ1-2; D not resolved. Trimming left V 3 bases short and J 2 bases short, with 10 bases between. The CDR3 is 14 amino acids.

V is TRBV20-1 and J is TRBJ1-2, with D perhaps TRBD1 (6 bases). The CDR3 length is 11 residues. V lost 5 bases to trimming and J lost 7 bases, with 11 bases between them. The germline V gene has CDR1 DFQATT and CDR2 SNEGSKA (reference sequence). As DNA, the CDR3 is TGCAGTGCTTCAGGGGATTTTGGCTACACCTTC. This translates into CSASGDFGYTF.

This clonotype is large within its sample. Here the CDR3 reads CASSSWRTGNTEAFF. The CDR3 DNA is TGTGCCAGCAGCTCGTGGAGGACGGGGAACACTGAAGCTTTCTTT. The chain couples TRBV13 to TRBJ1-1; D unresolved. The germline V and J ends were trimmed by 4 bases and 1 base, with 13 bases remaining between them. This CDR3 has 15 amino acids. The germline V gene encodes CDR1 PRHDT and CDR2 FYEKMQ (reference sequence).

The V call is TRBV5-4, the J call TRBJ1-2, with TRBD1 matching 7 bases. Germline V gene lookup returns CDR1 SGHNT and CDR2 YYREEE (reference sequence). CDR3 length equals 15 residues. Trimming cost V 4 bases and J 4 bases; bases outside gene matches: 10. The CDR3 DNA reads as TGTGCCAGCAGCCTACGGACAGGTCTCGCCTATGGCTACACCTTC. It encodes CASSLRTGLAYGYTF.

This clonotype was detected only a few times. The chain uses TRBV25-1 and TRBJ1-5, with 7 bases fitting TRBD1. This CDR3 has 14 residues. Looked up from germline, CDR1 is MGHDK and CDR2 is SYGVNS. Trimming removed 4 bases from V and 7 bases from J; junction bases left unmatched: 7. CDR3 DNA sequence: TGTGCCAGCAGTGCGTCCGACAGGGAACAGCCCCAGCATTTT. Translation: CASSASDREQPQHF.

In its sample, this clonotype is medium-sized (0.01 to 0.1%). This sequence joins TRBV13 and TRBJ2-7; no definite D call. V lost 3 bases and J lost 3, with 9 bases in between. The CDR3 contains 13 residues. Germline assignment: CDR1 PRHDT and CDR2 FYEKMQ (reference sequence). The CDR3 DNA sequence: TGTGCCAGCAGCTTCCGGCAGAGCTACGAGCAGTACTTC. Translating it yields CASSFRQSYEQYF.

This clonotype was found a few times. This chain connects TRBV20-1 to TRBJ1-2, with 7 bases matching TRBD1. Losses at the gene ends were 1 base for V and 4 bases for J; bases not matched to a gene: 9. The CDR3 sequence is 15 residues long. CDR1 and CDR2 from the germline V gene are DFQATT and SNEGSKA (reference sequence). CDR3 nucleotide sequence: TGCAGTGCTAGAGTCGGGCAGGGGGAGACCTATGGCTACACCTTC. Encoded protein: CSARVGQGETYGYTF.

This rearrangement joins TRBV7-2 to TRBJ1-3; no firm D call. CDR3 length: 15 residues. The germline V gene encodes CDR1 SGHTA and CDR2 FQGNSA. The V and J ends lost 6 bases and 0 bases respectively, with 12 bases between them. CDR3 amino acids: CASSGSRASGNTIYF. The CDR3 bases are TGTGCCAGCAGTGGATCCCGCGCCTCTGGAAACACCATATATTTT.

In its sample, this clonotype ranks as medium-sized. This chain joins TRBV6-6 and TRBJ1-2; no clear D. V was clipped by 7 bases and J by 6 bases, with 12 bases between them. In germline, CDR1 is MNHNY, CDR2 SVGAGI (reference sequence). This CDR3 has 12 residues. CDR3 sequence reads: CASTMDGNGYTF. CDR3 bases: TGTGCCAGCACCATGGACGGGAATGGCTACACCTTC.

This clonotype appeared a few times. The V gene is TRBV7-2, the J gene TRBJ2-1, with a weak D call TRBD1 (6 bases). Between the trimmed V and J ends, which lost 6 bases and 10 bases, there was a span of 16 bases. The CDR3 spans 13 residues. CDR1 and CDR2 (germline): SGHTA, FQGNSA. The CDR3 bases are TGTGCCAGCAGTTTCTACAGGGCCCCGGAGCAGTTCTTC. Its protein product is CASSFYRAPEQFF. The full variable domain, in which reference TRBV7-2 and TRBJ2-1 provide the parts outside the CDR3, is GAGVSQSPSNKVTEKGKDVELRCDPISGHTALYWYRQSLGQGLEFLIYFQGNSAPDKSGLPSDRFSAERTGGSVSTLTIQRTQQEDSAVYLCASSFYRAPEQFFGPGTRLTVL.